This T cell receptor beta chain was sequenced for a study of T cells in Graves' hyperthyroidism and ophthalmopathy (dated by TCRdb to between 2018 and 2020). Notes on the research overall: Peripheral blood was collected at initial diagnosis, before any treatment. A discovery cohort of fewer than 110 patients, roughly 40 with Graves' ophthalmopathy and 57 with stable Graves' hyperthyroidism, was used to find distinguishing TCR V-J signatures. Prospective prediction of ophthalmopathy was tested in an independent validation cohort consisting of under 20 hyperthyroidism patients and 15 or so patients who later progressed to ophthalmopathy. The 95 to 100 discovery patients were randomly split 7:3 into training and test sets. Thyroid tissue and blood T-cell repertoires from six Graves' hyperthyroidism patients were also compared in the study. After sampling, hyperthyroidism patients received methimazole starting at 30 mg daily, and ophthalmopathy patients received high-dose intravenous methylprednisolone. The paper reports TCR Vbeta CDR3 sequencing of over 130 peripheral blood samples: around 41 ophthalmopathy, roughly 74 hyperthyroidism and approximately 17 progressor patients.

Relative to germline, V is 2 bases shorter and J is 0 bases shorter, with 9 bases between their ends. Taken from cysteine to phenylalanine, the CDR3 has 16 residues. The DNA shown is the 48-base CDR3, in frame from base 1. The germline V gene specifies SGHRS as CDR1 and YFSETQ as CDR2. The study at large found these results: Ophthalmopathy was separated from stable hyperthyroidism by a 13 V-J signature model, with approximately 86% sensitivity and 81% to 82% specificity obtained in cross-validation and 80%/75% obtained in testing. During validation, the model predicted progression to ophthalmopathy a median of roughly 7.1 months ahead of onset, with roughly 65% sensitivity and 72.22% specificity. Sample size was not statistically predetermined, and blinding of investigators to group allocation was not performed. Most expanded thyroid clonotypes (frequency above 0.001) were also detected in blood, suggesting blood repertoires may reflect thyroid immune responses.

Graves' hyperthyroidism was defined as stable when no progression to ophthalmopathy occurred over 18 months of follow-up. The hyperthyroidism patients were between 18 and 65 years old and newly diagnosed, with a disease duration of less than 2 months. Any patient with an uncontrolled infection, another autoimmune disease, pregnancy or lactation was excluded. Diagnoses relied on clinical symptoms, serum thyroxine and TRAb, thyroid ultrasound and orbital computed tomography. PBMCs were separated from about 10 ml of fresh peripheral blood using Ficoll-Paque density gradient centrifugation. Total RNA was extracted using Trizol reagent, and RNA quality was assessed on an Agilent 2100 Bioanalyzer. TCR beta CDR3 regions were amplified from RNA transcripts. The TCR CDR3 was subjected to a first round of RT-PCR using the HTBI primer set and the Qiagen OneStep RT-PCR kit. Libraries were constructed in a second round of multiplex PCR, after which size selection and purification were carried out. Paired-end sequencing of the libraries was performed with 100 bp reads on an Illumina HiSeq2000. Per the original workflow: SOAPnuke was used to process the raw data, with reads discarded if the reads contained adapters or uncalled bases, had a mean Phred below 15, or lacked an exact constant-primer or identifier match. High-quality paired reads were merged with COPE v1.2.5, and unique nucleotide sequences were defined as clonotypes. MiTCR v1.1 was used to align the clonotypes against IMGT TRBV, TRBD and TRBJ reference segments. Only V-J combinations with frequency above 0.0001, covering about 99% of repertoires, were analysed. The TCS score was defined as F50 (clonal expansion) divided by E x V (chaos), with BLOSUM62-based TCRdist calculated between CDR3 peptides within each V-J. Welch's t-statistics and random forest reduced 514 V-J features to 10 to 15, which were used in a naive Bayes classifier (R e1071). The similarity between thyroid and blood repertoires was quantified using the Morisita-Horn index. In-frame beta chains were kept once TCRdb had trimmed the public reads at Q25 with fastp and called clones with MiXCR. Each CDR3 protein appears once, grouped with its most common genes and DNA. The V and J calls reflect TCRdb's pipeline rather than the authors' work. The sample table shows 750,000 to 900,000 distinct CDR3 sequences, and more than 30% are seen once. The leading ten clones occupy 7.5% to 9.5% of the sample.

Turning to this clonotype: Its antigen is not yet known. No base-level quality is on record; no much larger clone is a single base apart.

The sequence was collected from a man aged 18 to 29 with Graves' hyperthyroidism. The receptor chain draws on TRBV5-1 and TRBJ2-6, with the D gene not clear enough to name. Specimen: blood. For the CDR3, the sequence is CASSFFRRSGANVLTF. The sequenced DNA is TGCGCCAGCAGCTTCTTCCGGCGCTCTGGGGCCAACGTCCTGACTTTC.